Below are 10 T cell receptor beta chains sequenced from a single sample in a study of cytomegalovirus exposure and HLA in healthy donors. Amplification used 60 Vbeta primers and 13 Jbeta primers. Here immunoSEQ multiplex PCR was the method, and the copy in TCRdb shows in-frame clones only, minus some. The sample records about 130,000 clones, around 80% being singletons. Sequencing used PBMCs. These receptors originate from a man aged 50 to 60 in good health and CMV-seronegative.

This clone was observed a single time. This sequence joins TRBV19 and TRBJ1-2; D may be TRBD1 (5 bases). The CDR3 covers 13 residues. The ends were cut back, 4 bases at V and 2 bases at J, with 8 bases in the middle. CDR1 and CDR2 (germline): LNHDA, SQIVND (reference sequence). This CDR3 reads CASSTSGNYGYTF. The CDR3 DNA follows: TGTGCCAGTAGTACTTCAGGGAACTATGGCTACACCTTC.

Remarks on this clone: This specimen includes other DNA sequences encoding the same CDR3. V is TRBV6-5 and J is TRBJ1-1; D may be TRBD1 (6 bases). The CDR3 has 13 amino acids. Germline V lookup: CDR1 MNHEY, CDR2 SVGAGI. The V end lost 6 bases, the J end lost 1 base, and 9 bases lay between the germline ends. CDR3 sequence (DNA): TGTGCCAGCAGATCACAGGGGAACACTGAAGCTTTCTTT. Translation gives CASRSQGNTEAFF.

Remarks on this clone: A read error is likely, as this CDR3 ends without the conserved phenylalanine or tryptophan. No DNA is shown, since the ends of the CDR3 on it are uncertain; the CDR3 is the one TCRdb lists. The J gene is TRBJ1-6, the V gene TRBV6-4; TRBD1, the table's D call, lacks a check against the DNA. Germline V CDR1 and CDR2: MRHNA, SNTAGT. The CDR3 length equals 10 residues, ends included. CDR3 residues: CASSDPQGRV.

This clone was seen only once. The rearrangement links TRBV28 to TRBJ2-1, with a tentative D call TRBD1 (6 bases). The CDR3 length is 12 residues. Per germline, CDR1 MDHEN and CDR2 SYDVKM. V was cut by 6 bases and J by 4 bases, with 7 bases left in between. CDR3 residues: CASRDSYNEQFF. CDR3 bases: TGTGCCAGCAGGGACAGTTACAATGAGCAGTTCTTC.

J is TRBJ1-1 and V is TRBV7-2; 8 bases match TRBD1. Trimming removed 4 bases from V and 4 bases from J; junction bases left unmatched: 5. The CDR3 extends over 14 amino acids. From germline, CDR1 is SGHTA and CDR2 FQGNSA. In nucleotides, the CDR3 is TGTGCCAGCAGCTCAGGGGGCGATGGCACTGAAGCTTTCTTT. It translates to CASSSGGDGTEAFF.

The chain is built from TRBV6-1 and TRBJ2-5; D is perhaps TRBD1 (5 bases). This CDR3 comprises 14 residues. CDR1 MNHNS and CDR2 SASEGT come from the germline V gene. V was shortened by 9 bases and J by 3 bases, with 17 bases between the two germline ends. This chain's CDR3 is CARTPWGSEETQYF. CDR3 bases: TGTGCCAGAACCCCCTGGGGCTCCGAAGAGACCCAGTACTTC.

The sample holds a few counts of this clone. V usage is TRBV28 and J usage is TRBJ1-1; D is perhaps TRBD1 (5 bases). V was shortened by 10 bases and J by 3 bases, with 15 bases between the two germline ends. The germline V gene has CDR1 MDHEN and CDR2 SYDVKM. The CDR3 is 13 amino acids. This CDR3 is CATLRTQYTEAFF. CDR3 nucleotide sequence: TGTGCCACCCTTAGGACACAATACACTGAAGCTTTCTTT.

V gene TRBV6-1 combines with J gene TRBJ2-7, with D possibly matching TRBD1 (5 bases). Germline assignment: CDR1 MNHNS and CDR2 SASEGT. The CDR3 covers 16 residues. DNA for the CDR3: TGCGCCAGCAGTGTTCAAACCCAGGGAACGGACCACGAGCAGTACGTC. Amino acid sequence: CASSVQTQGTDHEQYV.

The genes are TRBV4-1 and TRBJ2-1, with D uncertain. Per germline, CDR1 MGHRA and CDR2 YSYEKL. The ends were cut back, 1 base at V and 0 bases at J, with 13 bases in the middle. CDR3 length: 17 amino acids. In DNA form, the CDR3 reads TGCGCCAGCAGCCAAGGATTTCGCGAGAGCTCCTACAATGAGCAGTTCTTC. Its protein is CASSQGFRESSYNEQFF.

This rearrangement joins TRBV7-9 to TRBJ2-7, with 10 bases aligning to TRBD1. J was trimmed by 7 bases and V by 5 bases; bases with no gene match: 5. The germline V gene encodes CDR1 SEHNR and CDR2 FQNEAQ (reference sequence). The CDR3 runs to 13 residues. This chain's CDR3 is CASSRDRGYEQYF. The CDR3, as DNA: TGTGCCAGCAGCCGGGACAGGGGATATGAGCAGTACTTC.